Following are 27 T cell receptor beta chains from one sample sequenced in a study of Ad26.COV2.S vaccination and SARS-CoV-2 variants. The treatment is: approximately 18 received Ad26.COV2.S at low or high dose, single or two shots; 5 received placebo; per-sample allocation not given. Sampling happened 63 days after the first vaccine or placebo injection. Generated by immunoSEQ multiplex PCR, the TCRdb table keeps only in-frame clones and is missing some. The data contain fewer than 400,000 clones, about nine tenths of them singletons. Material: peripheral blood, obtained in a trial of Ad26.COV2.S vaccine versus placebo. The source is a person aged 18-60 years who received the Ad26.COV2.S COVID-19 vaccine or a placebo.

The chain joins TRBV6-5 to TRBJ1-5; D ambiguous. The CDR3 extends over 13 amino acids. Germline V gene lookup returns CDR1 MNHEY and CDR2 SVGAGI. The V end was cut by 1 base, the J end by 2 bases, with 3 bases between. CDR3 region: CASSYLGNQPQHF. CDR3 bases: TGTGCCAGCAGTTACTTGGGCAATCAGCCCCAGCATTTT.

The V call is TRBV7-2, the J call TRBJ2-1; TRBD2 matches at 8 bases. CDR3 length: 16 amino acids. Trimming took 0 bases from V and 7 from J; bases not matched to a gene: 8. CDR1 and CDR2 (germline): SGHTA, FQGNSA. The CDR3 nucleotides read TGTGCCAGCAGCTTAGCGCACGAGCGGGGGTTTAATGAGCAGTTCTTC. Protein: CASSLAHERGFNEQFF.

The chain combines TRBV5-6 with TRBJ1-2; the match to TRBD1 covers 10 bases. Looked up from germline, CDR1 is SGHDT and CDR2 is YYEEEE. V lost 4 bases to trimming and J lost 4 bases; unmatched junction nucleotides: 16. The CDR3 length is 18 residues. DNA for the CDR3: TGTGCCAGCAGCCCGACCCCCGGGACAGGGGCTGGTGGCTATGGCTACACCTTC. Translating gives CASSPTPGTGAGGYGYTF.

This CDR3 is CASSIVGYSQPQHF. The CDR3 DNA follows: TGTGCCAGTAGTATAGTTGGATATAGTCAGCCCCAGCATTTT. The V call is TRBV19, the J call TRBJ1-5; D uncertain. Trimming cost V 1 base and J 6 bases, with 10 bases left between them. This CDR3 is built from 14 residues. Germline values: CDR1 LNHDA, CDR2 SQIVND (reference sequence).

V and J are TRBV11-2 and TRBJ2-3; TRBD2 agrees at 13 bases. The germline CDR1 and CDR2 sequences are SGHAT and FQNNGV. The CDR3 contains 17 residues. V shed 3 bases and J 4 bases; nucleotides not matched to a gene: 7. The CDR3 sequence: CASSLGLAGRSSDTQYF. The CDR3 region has the DNA TGTGCCAGCAGCTTGGGACTAGCGGGGAGATCCTCAGATACGCAGTATTTT.

The chain carries TRBV4-3 and TRBJ1-6; D call uncertain. The V and J ends lost 0 bases and 6 bases respectively, with 9 bases between them. Germline V gives CDR1 LGHNA, CDR2 YSLEER. This CDR3 is built from 15 residues. The CDR3 loop reads CASSQDWDPNSPLHF. CDR3 DNA: TGCGCCAGCAGCCAAGATTGGGATCCTAATTCACCCCTCCACTTT.

V and J are TRBV5-1 and TRBJ1-2, with D uncertain. The V end was cut by 0 bases, the J end by 0 bases, with 3 bases between. The V gene's germline CDR1 is SGHRS and CDR2 YFSETQ. CDR3 length: 13 amino acids. The CDR3 DNA follows: TGCGCCAGCAGCTTGGACGCTAACTATGGCTACACCTTC. This encodes CASSLDANYGYTF.

The gene calls are TRBV28 and TRBJ2-2; 8 nucleotides agree with TRBD2. Germline values: CDR1 MDHEN, CDR2 SYDVKM. V gave up 7 bases and J gave up 3 bases; unmatched junction bases: 7. The CDR3 extends over 15 amino acids. The CDR3 sequence: CASTLPTSDTGELFF. In DNA form, the CDR3 reads TGTGCCAGCACCTTGCCGACTAGCGACACCGGGGAGCTGTTTTTT. Drawing the rest from reference TRBV28 and TRBJ2-2, the complete variable domain is DVKVTQSSRYLVKRTGEKVFLECVQDMDHENMFWYRQDPGLGLRLIYFSYDVKMKEKGDIPEGYSVSREKKERFSLILESASTNQTSMYLCASTLPTSDTGELFFGEGSRLTVL.

This clone was found once. V is TRBV15 and J is TRBJ2-7; 14 bases map to TRBD2. This CDR3 has 16 residues. The germline gives CDR1 LNHNV, CDR2 YYDKDF (reference sequence). V was clipped by 3 bases and J by 2 bases; unmatched bases: 3. The CDR3 nucleotides are TGTGCCACCAGCAGTACGGGACTAGCGGGAGCCTACGAGCAGTACGTC. Translation: CATSSTGLAGAYEQYV.

The chain combines TRBV28 with TRBJ1-1, with D tentatively TRBD1 (6 bases). This CDR3 has 15 amino acids. V gave up 4 bases and J gave up 2 bases, with 14 bases separating them. Germline loops: CDR1 MDHEN, CDR2 SYDVKM. CDR3 residues: CASSSRGAGNTEAFF. The DNA for the CDR3 is TGTGCCAGCAGTTCTAGGGGGGCCGGAAACACTGAAGCTTTCTTT.

The chain recombines TRBV6-2 or TRBV6-3 with TRBJ2-3; no reliable D call. V was cut by 0 bases and J by 4 bases, with 11 bases left in between. This CDR3 is built from 15 residues. CDR1 is MNHEY, CDR2 SVGEGT, per germline. Here the CDR3 reads CASSYSKVRADTQYF. DNA for the CDR3: TGTGCCAGCAGTTACTCGAAAGTTAGAGCAGATACGCAGTATTTT.

This chain connects TRBV3-1 (or the pseudogene TRBV3-2) to TRBJ1-6; no definite D call. In germline, CDR1 is LGHDT, CDR2 YNNKEL (reference sequence). The CDR3 is 15 residues long. V dropped 1 base and J dropped 9 bases, with 13 bases sitting between them. The CDR3 nucleotides read TGTGCCAGCAGCCAAGGTCCCTTCAACCGTTCACCCCTCCACTTT. This translates into CASSQGPFNRSPLHF.

This clone was recorded once. The chain's CDR3 is CASSLTSSYEQYF. CDR3 nucleotide sequence: TGTGCCAGCAGCTTAACCAGTTCCTACGAGCAGTACTTC. The chain joins TRBV7-2 to TRBJ2-7; D unclear. Trimming left V 2 bases short and J 1 base short, with 6 bases between. From germline, CDR1 is SGHTA and CDR2 FQGNSA. The CDR3 is made up of 13 amino acids.

This chain connects TRBV1 to TRBJ1-2; TRBD1 reflects the table's D call only, with no check against the DNA. TRBV1 is a known pseudogene. This CDR3 region has 15 residues. The CDR3 is CTSSQAVTDLYGYTF. CDR3 sequence (DNA): TGCACCAGCAGCCAAGCCGTCACAGACCTCTATGGCTACACCTTC.

A remark on this clone: Germline is not matched at one junction end, which may reflect a read error. The sample carries other DNA sequences with the same CDR3. The chain joins TRBV19 to TRBJ2-3, with D maybe TRBD2 (5 bases). The CDR3 spans 12 residues. Germline V gives CDR1 LNHDA, CDR2 SQIVND (reference sequence). CDR3 sequence (DNA): TGTGCCAGTAGTCCTAGCACCGATACGCAGTATTTT. Its translation: CASSPSTDTQYF.

The V and J genes are TRBV7-3 and TRBJ1-1; the D gene is possibly TRBD1 (6 bases). V dropped 9 bases and J dropped 1 base, with 9 bases sitting between them. Germline V lookup: CDR1 SGHTA, CDR2 FQGTGA. This CDR3 is 12 amino acids long. Here the CDR3 reads CASGQSNTEAFF. The CDR3 nucleotides are TGTGCCAGTGGACAGTCGAACACTGAAGCTTTCTTT.

The V call is TRBV19, the J call TRBJ1-5; D might be TRBD1 (5 bases). V was pared by 4 bases and J by 3 bases, with 13 bases between. Germline values: CDR1 LNHDA, CDR2 SQIVND (reference sequence). The CDR3 sequence is 15 residues long. CDR3 DNA: TGTGCCAGTAGTAATGGGGGAGGGCCCAATCAGCCCCAGCATTTT. Its translation is CASSNGGGPNQPQHF.

The gene calls are TRBV14 and TRBJ1-1; unclear D gene. The CDR3 runs 14 residues. Germline V gives CDR1 SGHDN, CDR2 FVKESK. The ends were cut back, 1 base at V and 3 bases at J, with 9 bases in the middle. CDR3: CASSQVPGDTEAFF. CDR3 nucleotide sequence: TGTGCCAGCAGCCAAGTGCCCGGAGACACTGAAGCTTTCTTT.

The V gene is TRBV7-9, the J gene TRBJ1-1; the D is unclear. V lost 0 bases and J lost 6, with 11 bases in between. The CDR3 extends over 14 amino acids. From germline, CDR1 is SEHNR and CDR2 FQNEAQ (reference sequence). The CDR3 region has the DNA TGTGCCAGCAGCTTAGCGGTAGGGAGCGCTGAAGCTTTCTTT. This codes for CASSLAVGSAEAFF.

The genes are TRBV4-3 and TRBJ1-3; 8 bases are shared with TRBD1. The germline V gene has CDR1 LGHNA and CDR2 YSLEER. Trimming cost V 0 bases and J 4 bases; bases outside gene matches: 8. The CDR3 contains 17 residues. The CDR3 region is CASSQEGQGAFGNTIYF. The DNA of the CDR3 is TGCGCCAGCAGCCAAGAGGGGCAGGGGGCCTTCGGAAACACCATATATTTT.

This chain joins TRBV9 and TRBJ2-5, with no clear D. The CDR3 is 15 amino acids. Trimming shortened V by 0 bases and J by 5 bases, and 14 bases separated the two germline ends. Per germline, CDR1 SGDLS and CDR2 YYNGEE. The CDR3 DNA reads as TGTGCCAGCAGCGTAGTTGGCCATGCGAGGGAGACCCAGTACTTC. Protein sequence: CASSVVGHARETQYF.

The rearrangement links TRBV7-9 to TRBJ1-1, with no clear D. In germline, CDR1 is SEHNR, CDR2 FQNEAQ (reference sequence). V lost 4 bases, J lost 6 bases, and 12 bases lay in between. The CDR3 contains 13 residues. The CDR3 spells CASSSPDHPEAFF. The CDR3 nucleotides read TGTGCCAGCAGCTCCCCAGATCATCCTGAAGCTTTCTTT. Complete variable domain (other parts from reference TRBV7-9 and TRBJ1-1): DTGVSQNPRHKITKRGQNVTFRCDPISEHNRLYWYRQTLGQGPEFLTYFQNEAQLEKSRLLSDRFSAERPKGSFSTLEIQRTEQGDSAMYLCASSSPDHPEAFFGQGTRLTVV.

The chain couples TRBV7-6 to TRBJ2-5, with 8 bases matching TRBD2. The CDR3 has 13 amino acids. After removal of 10 bases from V and 5 bases from J, the junction contained 9 bases not matched to a gene. The germline gives CDR1 SGHVS, CDR2 FNYEAQ. The CDR3 protein is CATSGSLGETQYF. The CDR3 bases are TGTGCCACAAGCGGGAGTTTGGGTGAGACCCAGTACTTC.

This chain joins TRBV3-1 (or the pseudogene TRBV3-2) and TRBJ1-2; 7 positions match TRBD1. In germline, CDR1 is LGHDT, CDR2 YNNKEL (reference sequence). This CDR3 comprises 14 residues. V trimming: 0 bases; J trimming: 6 bases; junction bases outside the gene matches: 4. The CDR3 here is CASSQDLGQDGYTF. For the CDR3, the DNA is TGTGCCAGCAGCCAAGACCTTGGACAGGATGGCTACACCTTC.

This clone came up a few times. This rearrangement joins TRBV27 to TRBJ1-1; unclear D gene. V lost 5 bases and J 5 bases, leaving 15 bases between the germline ends. This CDR3 contains 14 residues. Germline CDR1 reads MNHEY; CDR2 reads SMNVEV (reference sequence). This chain's CDR3 is CASSRWSLATEAFF. The CDR3 DNA sequence: TGTGCCAGCAGTCGATGGAGTCTGGCGACTGAAGCTTTCTTT.

The V and J genes are TRBV29-1 and TRBJ1-2, with D possibly TRBD1 on 6 matching bases. The V gene lost 6 bases and the J gene lost 3 bases, with 14 bases spanning the gap. The germline CDR1 and CDR2 sequences are SQVTM and ANQGSEA. The CDR3 covers 13 residues. CDR3 in DNA: TGCAGCGTAAAACAGGGAGCCTACTATGGCTACACCTTC. Its translation is CSVKQGAYYGYTF.

Here the CDR3 reads CASSEGTGYTEAFF. CDR3 nucleotides: TGTGCCAGCAGTGAAGGGACAGGGTACACTGAAGCTTTCTTT. J is TRBJ1-1 and V is TRBV6-1, with TRBD1 matching 8 bases. Germline V gene data show CDR1 as MNHNS and CDR2 as SASEGT. V lost 1 base and J lost 3; bases outside the gene matches: 1. This CDR3 has 14 amino acids.